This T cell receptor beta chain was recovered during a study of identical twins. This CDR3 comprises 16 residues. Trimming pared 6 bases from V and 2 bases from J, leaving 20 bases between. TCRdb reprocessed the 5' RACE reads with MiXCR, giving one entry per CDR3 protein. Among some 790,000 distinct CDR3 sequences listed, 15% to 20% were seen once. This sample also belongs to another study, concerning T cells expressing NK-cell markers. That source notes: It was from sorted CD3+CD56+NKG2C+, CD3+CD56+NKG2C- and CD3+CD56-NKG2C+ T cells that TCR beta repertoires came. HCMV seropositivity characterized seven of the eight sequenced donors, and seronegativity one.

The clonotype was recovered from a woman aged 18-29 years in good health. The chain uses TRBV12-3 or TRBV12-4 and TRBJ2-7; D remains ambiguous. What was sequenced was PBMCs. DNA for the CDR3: TGTGCCAGCAGCTTCGCCGTCGGGCCTGCCACCTACGAGCAGTACTTC. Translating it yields CASSFAVGPATYEQYF.